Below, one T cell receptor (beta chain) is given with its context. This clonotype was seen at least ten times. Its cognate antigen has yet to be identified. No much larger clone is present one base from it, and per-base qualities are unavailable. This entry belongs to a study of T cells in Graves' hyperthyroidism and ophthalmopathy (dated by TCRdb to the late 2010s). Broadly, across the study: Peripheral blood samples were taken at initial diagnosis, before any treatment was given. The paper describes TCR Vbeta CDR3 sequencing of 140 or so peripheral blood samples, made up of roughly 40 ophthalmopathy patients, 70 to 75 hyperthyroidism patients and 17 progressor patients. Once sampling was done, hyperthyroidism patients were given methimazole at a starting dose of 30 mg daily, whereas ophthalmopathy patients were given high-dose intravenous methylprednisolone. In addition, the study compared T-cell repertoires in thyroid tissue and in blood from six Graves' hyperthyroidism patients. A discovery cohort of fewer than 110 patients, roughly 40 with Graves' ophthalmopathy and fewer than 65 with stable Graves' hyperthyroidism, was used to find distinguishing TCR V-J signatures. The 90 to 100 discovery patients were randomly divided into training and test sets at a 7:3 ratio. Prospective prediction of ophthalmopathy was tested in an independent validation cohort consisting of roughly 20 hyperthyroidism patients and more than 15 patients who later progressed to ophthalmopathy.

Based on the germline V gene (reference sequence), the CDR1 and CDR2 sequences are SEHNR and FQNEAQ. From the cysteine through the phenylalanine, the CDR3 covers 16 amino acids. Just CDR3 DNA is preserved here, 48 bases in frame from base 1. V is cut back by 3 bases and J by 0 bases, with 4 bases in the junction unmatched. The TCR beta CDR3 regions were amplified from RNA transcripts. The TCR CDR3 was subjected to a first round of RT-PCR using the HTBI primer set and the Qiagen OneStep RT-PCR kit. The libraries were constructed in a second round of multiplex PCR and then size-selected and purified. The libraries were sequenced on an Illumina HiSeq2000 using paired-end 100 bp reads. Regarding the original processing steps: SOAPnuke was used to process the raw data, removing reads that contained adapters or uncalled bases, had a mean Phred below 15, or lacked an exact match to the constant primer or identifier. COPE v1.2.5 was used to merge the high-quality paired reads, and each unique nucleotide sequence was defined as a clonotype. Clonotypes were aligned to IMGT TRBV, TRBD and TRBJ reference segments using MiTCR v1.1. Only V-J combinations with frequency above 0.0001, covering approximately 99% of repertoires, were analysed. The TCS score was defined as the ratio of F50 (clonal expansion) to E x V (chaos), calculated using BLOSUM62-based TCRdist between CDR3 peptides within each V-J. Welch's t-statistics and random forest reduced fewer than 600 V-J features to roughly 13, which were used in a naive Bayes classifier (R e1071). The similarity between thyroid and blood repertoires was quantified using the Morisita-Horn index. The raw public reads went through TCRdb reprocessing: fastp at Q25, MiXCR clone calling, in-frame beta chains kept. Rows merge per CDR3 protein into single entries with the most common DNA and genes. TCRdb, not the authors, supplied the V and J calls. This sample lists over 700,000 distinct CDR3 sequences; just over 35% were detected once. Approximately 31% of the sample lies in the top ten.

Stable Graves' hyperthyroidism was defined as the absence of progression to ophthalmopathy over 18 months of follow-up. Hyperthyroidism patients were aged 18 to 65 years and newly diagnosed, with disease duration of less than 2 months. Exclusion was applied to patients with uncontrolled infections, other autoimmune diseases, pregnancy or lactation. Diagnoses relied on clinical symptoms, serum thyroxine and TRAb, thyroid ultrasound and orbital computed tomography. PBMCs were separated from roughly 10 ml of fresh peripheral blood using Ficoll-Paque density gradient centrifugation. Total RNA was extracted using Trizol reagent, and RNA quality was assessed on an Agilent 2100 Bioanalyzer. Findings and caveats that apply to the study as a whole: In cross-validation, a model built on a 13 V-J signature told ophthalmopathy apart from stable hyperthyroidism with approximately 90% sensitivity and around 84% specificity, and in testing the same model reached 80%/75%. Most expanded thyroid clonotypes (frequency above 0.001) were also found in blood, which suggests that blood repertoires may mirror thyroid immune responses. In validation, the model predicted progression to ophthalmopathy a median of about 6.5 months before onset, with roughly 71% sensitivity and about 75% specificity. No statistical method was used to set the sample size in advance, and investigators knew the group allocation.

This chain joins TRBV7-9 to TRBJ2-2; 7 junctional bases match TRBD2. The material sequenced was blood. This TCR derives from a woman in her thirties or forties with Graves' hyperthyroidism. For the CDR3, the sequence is CASSLLAGSNTGELFF. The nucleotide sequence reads TGTGCCAGCAGCTTGTTAGCGGGCTCGAACACCGGGGAGCTGTTTTTT.